This T cell receptor (beta chain) was found in a study of T cells in localized non-small cell lung cancer. CDR3 length: 12 amino acids. The J segment lost 3 bases and the V segment lost 8 bases, leaving 3 bases of the junction unmatched. Germline assignment: CDR1 LNHDA and CDR2 SQIVND (reference sequence). TCRdb's copy holds only in-frame clones and misses some; the assay was immunoSEQ multiplex PCR. The sample lists more than 20,000 clones, over 75% occurring once. The source was PBMCs, collected before any cancer treatment. V gene TRBV19 combines with J gene TRBJ1-1, with 7 positions matching TRBD1. The clonotype originates from a woman aged 35 to 70 with stage II squamous cell lung carcinoma. The CDR3 sequence: CASSTGDTEAFF. The CDR3 DNA is TGTGCCAGTTCAACAGGGGACACTGAAGCTTTCTTT.